This record covers a single T cell receptor (beta chain). The data are from a study of blood T cell repertoires in COVID-19. Across the whole study: Italy, Spain and the United States were the sources of the convalescent and acute COVID-19 samples. PBMCs, B-cell-depleted T cells, or T cells were the source of the cDNA or gDNA that made up the material.

As handled by the study authors: By means of reference gene primer amplification, nucleated cell counts were estimated. TCRdb's table, derived via immunoSEQ multiplex PCR, lists solely in-frame clones and lacks some. The V and J calls and clone size are taken from that table; D and trimming were inferred from the DNA. The sample consists of 200,000 to 250,000 clones, 80% of them appearing once. The sequencing input was peripheral blood. The sequence came from a woman in her 70s with acute or convalescent COVID-19.

CDR3 amino acids: CAVNRGSTYNEQFF. CDR3 bases: TGTGCCGTAAACCGCGGCAGCACCTACAATGAGCAGTTCTTC. The chain combines TRBV27 with TRBJ2-1; D unclear. Germline lookup yields CDR1 MNHEY and CDR2 SMNVEV (reference sequence). V lost 11 bases and J 2 bases, leaving 16 bases between the germline ends. This CDR3 spans 14 amino acids.